Presented here are 9 T cell receptor beta chains from one specimen sequenced in a study of T cells in Graves' hyperthyroidism and ophthalmopathy. Amplification of TCR beta CDR3 regions was performed using RNA transcripts as template. The TCR CDR3 was amplified in a first-round RT-PCR using the HTBI primer set. TCRdb re-derived calls from the multiplex PCR reads in MiXCR, one entry per CDR3 protein. This table has approximately 510,000 distinct CDR3 sequences, around 20% appearing once. Sequenced input: blood. The receptors were sampled from a man aged 18 to 29 with Graves' hyperthyroidism.

The chain combines TRBV4-1 with TRBJ1-2, with D tentatively TRBD1 (6 bases). V lost 2 bases, J lost 4 bases, and 17 bases lay in between. This CDR3 has 16 residues. In germline, CDR1 is MGHRA, CDR2 YSYEKL. Here the CDR3 reads CASSQKTDRESYGYTF. CDR3 nucleotide sequence: TGCGCCAGCAGCCAAAAGACGGACAGAGAAAGCTATGGCTACACCTTC.

This clonotype was seen repeatedly, ten times or more. The chain couples TRBV5-1 to TRBJ2-7; TRBD1 matches at 7 bases. Germline CDR1 reads SGHRS; CDR2 reads YFSETQ. This CDR3 spans 14 amino acids. Trimming took 0 bases from V and 2 from J; bases not matched to a gene: 2. The CDR3 bases are TGCGCCAGCAGCTTGGAGGGGGCGACCTACGAGCAGTACTTC. Its translation is CASSLEGATYEQYF.

This clonotype has at least ten counts. The V and J genes are TRBV12-3 or TRBV12-4 and TRBJ1-5; a weak D match, TRBD1 (5 bases). Trimming took off 4 bases at V and 0 bases at J, with 19 bases between the two ends. This CDR3 has 18 amino acids. The CDR3 DNA sequence: TGTGCCAGCAGTTCCACCTTCTCCAGGGAATATAGCAATCAGCCCCAGCATTTT. Amino acid sequence: CASSSTFSREYSNQPQHF.

This clonotype was found many times. This CDR3 reads CASSLGQTFQETQYF. CDR3 nucleotide sequence: TGTGCCAGCAGTTTGGGACAGACCTTCCAAGAGACCCAGTACTTC. The V call is TRBV28, the J call TRBJ2-5; 7 nucleotides align to TRBD1. The CDR3 loop spans 15 amino acids. V trimming: 3 bases; J trimming: 1 base; junction bases outside the gene matches: 5. Per the germline V gene, CDR1 is MDHEN and CDR2 is SYDVKM. The full variable domain, completed using reference TRBV28 and TRBJ2-5, is DVKVTQSSRYLVKRTGEKVFLECVQDMDHENMFWYRQDPGLGLRLIYFSYDVKMKEKGDIPEGYSVSREKKERFSLILESASTNQTSMYLCASSLGQTFQETQYFGPGTRLLVL.

In this sample, this clonotype turned up many times. The chain recombines TRBV7-8 with TRBJ2-1; D remains unclear. Per germline, CDR1 SGHVS and CDR2 FQNEAQ. CDR3 length: 15 amino acids. The V end lost 2 bases, the J end lost 1 base, and 9 bases lay between the germline ends. This CDR3 is CASSLTVGSYNEQFF. The CDR3 nucleotides are TGTGCCAGCAGCTTAACGGTAGGATCCTACAATGAGCAGTTCTTC.

This clonotype has ten or more counts. The chain has TRBV28 and TRBJ1-5; 7 nucleotides agree with TRBD1. The germline V gene encodes CDR1 MDHEN and CDR2 SYDVKM. The CDR3 has 13 amino acids. V lost 7 bases to trimming and J lost 5 bases; unmatched junction nucleotides: 5. In DNA form, the CDR3 reads TGTGCCAGCACCGGGACAGAGGATCAGCCCCAGCATTTT. This codes for CASTGTEDQPQHF.

The J gene is TRBJ2-5, the V gene TRBV12-3 or TRBV12-4, with no clear D. The CDR3 consists of 14 residues. V lost 2 bases and J 7 bases, leaving 14 bases between the germline ends. The CDR3 sequence: CASSLTLAMVTQYF. DNA of the CDR3: TGTGCCAGCAGTTTAACCCTGGCGATGGTGACCCAGTACTTC.

In its sample, this clonotype was seen many times. CDR3 region: CASSDVDRGHGYTF. The CDR3 DNA follows: TGTGCCAGCAGTGATGTGGACAGGGGGCATGGCTACACCTTC. The rearrangement links TRBV25-1 to TRBJ1-2, with 11 bases matching TRBD1. Trimming took 3 bases from V and 6 from J; bases not matched to a gene: 3. Germline V gene sequence: CDR1 MGHDK, CDR2 SYGVNS. CDR3 length equals 14 residues.

This clonotype was recorded many times. The chain carries TRBV6-5 and TRBJ1-1; 7 bases align to TRBD1. This CDR3 is 16 amino acids long. Trimming removed 0 bases from V and 4 bases from J; junction bases left unmatched: 8. Germline loops: CDR1 MNHEY, CDR2 SVGAGI. In DNA form, the CDR3 reads TGTGCCAGCAGTTACTCGAAGGCCCCAGGGGGCACTGAAGCTTTCTTT. Protein product: CASSYSKAPGGTEAFF.